The 12 T cell receptor beta chains below come from one sample, sequenced in a study of cytomegalovirus exposure and HLA in healthy donors. Vbeta (60) and Jbeta (13) primers were used in the PCR. Clones were sequenced by immunoSEQ multiplex PCR, and TCRdb holds only the in-frame ones, with some missing. Of 150,000 to 200,000 clones listed, around 72% are singletons. Sample: PBMCs. The receptors here all came from a man aged 45 to 65 in good health and CMV-seronegative.

The chain combines TRBV5-1 with TRBJ2-3, with a possible D match to TRBD2 (5 bases). Per the germline V gene, CDR1 is SGHRS and CDR2 is YFSETQ. V was trimmed by 2 bases and J by 6 bases, leaving 19 bases between them. The length of the CDR3 is 16 residues. The CDR3: CASSFLPGVPTDTQYF. The CDR3 DNA reads as TGCGCCAGCAGCTTCCTTCCCGGGGTCCCAACGGATACGCAGTATTTT. Combining the CDR3 with reference TRBV5-1 and TRBJ2-3 gives the whole variable domain KAGVTQTPRYLIKTRGQQVTLSCSPISGHRSVSWYQQTPGQGLQFLFEYFSETQRNKGNFPGRFSGRQFSNSRSEMNVSTLELGDSALYLCASSFLPGVPTDTQYFGPGTRLTVL.

This chain joins TRBV19 and TRBJ2-5, with 7 bases lining up with TRBD1. J was trimmed by 3 bases and V by 3 bases; bases with no gene match: 7. The CDR3 covers 15 residues. The germline CDR1 and CDR2 sequences are LNHDA and SQIVND (reference sequence). In nucleotides, the CDR3 is TGTGCCAGTAGTATCGGGACAGTTAAGGAAGAGACCCAGTACTTC. This translates into CASSIGTVKEETQYF.

This clone was seen only a few times. The chain is built from TRBV2 and TRBJ1-1; tentatively, D is TRBD1 (6 bases). Germline loops: CDR1 SNHLY, CDR2 FYNNEI. This CDR3 spans 14 amino acids. The ends were cut back, 6 bases at V and 2 bases at J, with 13 bases in the middle. This CDR3 reads CASRFATGNTEAFF. CDR3 in DNA: TGTGCCAGCAGATTCGCGACAGGTAACACTGAAGCTTTCTTT. Using reference TRBV2 and TRBJ1-1 for the parts outside the CDR3, the full variable domain is EPEVTQTPSHQVTQMGQEVILRCVPISNHLYFYWYRQILGQKVEFLVSFYNNEISEKSEIFDDQFSVERPDGSNFTLKIRSTKLEDSAMYFCASRFATGNTEAFFGQGTRLTVV.

This clone was observed a few times. The V gene is TRBV6-5, the J gene TRBJ1-3; no clear D. Germline V gives CDR1 MNHEY, CDR2 SVGAGI. This CDR3 region has 14 residues. V lost 5 bases and J 2 bases, leaving 10 bases between the germline ends. This CDR3 reads CASSAVGAGNTIYF. CDR3 DNA sequence: TGTGCCAGCAGTGCAGTGGGAGCTGGAAACACCATATATTTT.

The rearrangement links TRBV7-8 to TRBJ2-1, with 9 bases that match TRBD1. V gave up 4 bases and J gave up 4 bases; unmatched junction bases: 8. The germline V gene has CDR1 SGHVS and CDR2 FQNEAQ. The CDR3 sequence is 16 residues long. As DNA, the CDR3 is TGTGCCAGCAGCTCATATCCGGGACAGGGATACAATGAGCAGTTCTTC. Its protein is CASSSYPGQGYNEQFF.

The chain couples TRBV5-4 to TRBJ2-7; TRBD2 aligns across 11 bases. The trim removed 4 bases at V and 3 bases at J, leaving 9 bases unmatched. The germline V gene has CDR1 SGHNT and CDR2 YYREEE (reference sequence). This CDR3 region has 16 residues. The chain's CDR3 is CASSPGSGGAIYEQYF. In nucleotides, the CDR3 is TGTGCCAGCAGCCCAGGTAGCGGGGGGGCCATCTACGAGCAGTACTTC. The full variable domain, rest sourced from reference TRBV5-4 and TRBJ2-7, is ETGVTQSPTHLIKTRGQQVTLRCSSQSGHNTVSWYQQALGQGPQFIFQYYREEENGRGNFPPRFSGLQFPNYSSELNVNALELDDSALYLCASSPGSGGAIYEQYFGPGTRLTVT.

The chain employs TRBV5-1 and TRBJ2-1, with TRBD2 as a possible D gene (5 bases). V lost 5 bases to trimming and J lost 3 bases, with 12 bases between them. The CDR3 totals 14 residues. CDR1 is SGHRS, CDR2 YFSETQ, per germline. CDR3 in amino acids: CASSLTRVYNEQFF. The CDR3 DNA is TGCGCCAGCAGTTTAACTAGAGTCTACAATGAGCAGTTCTTC.

This chain connects TRBV2 to TRBJ1-2; D possibly corresponds to TRBD1 (6 bases). The germline V gene has CDR1 SNHLY and CDR2 FYNNEI. The V end lost 3 bases, the J end lost 8 bases, and 22 bases lay between the germline ends. The CDR3 length is 16 residues. The DNA of the CDR3 is TGTGCCAGCAGTGAGGGGGGGCACCCGGGGCGTCTCGGCTACACCTTC. Its protein product is CASSEGGHPGRLGYTF.

This chain uses TRBV5-6 with TRBJ1-2; TRBD1 might be the D (6 bases). The CDR3 covers 15 residues. V dropped 1 base and J dropped 0 bases, with 10 bases sitting between them. Per the germline V gene, CDR1 is SGHDT and CDR2 is YYEEEE. The CDR3 is CASSLPQGTNYGYTF. The DNA for the CDR3 is TGTGCCAGCAGCTTGCCACAGGGCACTAACTATGGCTACACCTTC.

This clone was counted once. This sequence joins TRBV5-1 and TRBJ2-3, with D perhaps TRBD2 (6 bases). Germline-derived CDR1 and CDR2 are SGHRS and YFSETQ. The CDR3 contains 14 residues. The germline V and J ends were trimmed by 2 bases and 6 bases, with 13 bases remaining between them. The CDR3 loop is CASSLGTQRDTQYF. The CDR3, as DNA: TGCGCCAGCAGCTTAGGGACTCAAAGGGATACGCAGTATTTT.

This chain connects TRBV7-2 to TRBJ1-6, with D possibly TRBD1 on 5 matching bases. CDR1 is SGHTA and CDR2 is FQGNSA in the germline V gene. The CDR3 has 16 residues. Trimming stripped 2 bases from V and 9 bases from J, with 17 bases between. This CDR3 is CASSLNSGGVASPLHF. CDR3 sequence (DNA): TGTGCCAGCAGCTTAAATTCCGGGGGGGTTGCTTCACCCCTCCACTTT.

The chain employs TRBV7-2 and TRBJ2-7; D remains ambiguous. The germline V and J ends were trimmed by 2 bases and 1 base, with 15 bases remaining between them. CDR1 is SGHTA, CDR2 FQGNSA, per germline. The CDR3 has 16 residues. The CDR3 reads CASSLNQVLASYEQYF. CDR3 nucleotides: TGTGCCAGCAGCTTAAATCAAGTGTTGGCTTCCTACGAGCAGTACTTC.